The 22 T cell receptor beta chains listed next were all sequenced from one sample in a study of CD8 T cells in Susac syndrome. It was with random hexamers that about 0.45 to 1 ug RNA was reverse transcribed. Using its own MiXCR run on the immunoSEQ multiplex PCR reads, TCRdb lists one record per CDR3 protein. The sample has under 550,000 distinct CDR3 sequences, 85% to 90% seen once. Sequencing input: CD8+ T cells from PBMCs. These receptors were collected from a human donor with multiple sclerosis.

The chain uses TRBV7-6 and TRBJ2-2; 7 bases match TRBD2. The J segment lost 5 bases and the V segment lost 5 bases, leaving 8 bases of the junction unmatched. The CDR3 is 15 residues long. The germline V gene has CDR1 SGHVS and CDR2 FNYEAQ. CDR3 region: CASSRLALMTGELFF. The CDR3 coding sequence is TGTGCCAGCAGCCGACTAGCACTGATGACCGGGGAGCTGTTTTTT.

The J gene is TRBJ2-5, the V gene TRBV5-6; 8 bases match TRBD1. Trimming cost V 2 bases and J 5 bases; bases outside gene matches: 11. CDR1 SGHDT and CDR2 YYEEEE come from the germline V gene. This CDR3 contains 16 residues. The chain's CDR3 is CASSFPWTGFSETQYF. The CDR3 DNA sequence: TGTGCCAGCAGCTTTCCCTGGACAGGGTTTTCGGAGACCCAGTACTTC. Full variable domain (rest looked up from reference TRBV5-6 and TRBJ2-5): DAGVTQSPTHLIKTRGQQVTLRCSPKSGHDTVSWYQQALGQGPQFIFQYYEEEERQRGNFPDRFSGHQFPNYSSELNVNALLLGDSALYLCASSFPWTGFSETQYFGPGTRLLVL.

About this clonotype: A much bigger clone sits one base away, suggesting this may be a read error. This rearrangement joins TRBV27 to TRBJ2-2; no definite D call. Trimming left V 7 bases short and J 4 bases short, with 4 bases between. Germline CDR1 is MNHEY and CDR2 is SMNVEV (reference sequence). This CDR3 region has 11 residues. The CDR3 bases are TGTGCCAGCAAGGGCACCGGGGAGCTGTTTTTT. This codes for CASKGTGELFF.

The CDR3 protein is CASSLDYQAYEQYF. The CDR3 region has the DNA TGTGCCAGCAGCTTAGATTACCAGGCCTACGAGCAGTACTTC. This chain joins TRBV7-9 and TRBJ2-7; D is unclear. The CDR3 consists of 14 residues. Trimming took off 1 base at V and 2 bases at J, with 9 bases between the two ends. Germline-derived CDR1 and CDR2 are SEHNR and FQNEAQ (reference sequence).

The chain couples TRBV20-1 to TRBJ1-1, with TRBD1 identical over 7 bases. Germline CDR1 and CDR2: DFQATT and SNEGSKA (reference sequence). Trimming removed 4 bases from V and 4 bases from J; junction bases left unmatched: 12. The CDR3 covers 15 residues. The CDR3 is CSANDREELRTEAFF. The CDR3 DNA is TGCAGTGCTAACGACAGGGAGGAGTTGCGCACTGAAGCTTTCTTT.

The V call is TRBV6-5, the J call TRBJ1-2; no clear D. V was cut by 2 bases and J by 2 bases, with 6 bases left in between. Germline CDR1 and CDR2: MNHEY and SVGAGI. The CDR3 runs to 13 residues. The CDR3 region is CASSYEVNYGYTF. CDR3 bases: TGTGCCAGCAGTTACGAAGTAAACTATGGCTACACCTTC.

The CDR3 DNA is TGTGCCAGCAGCTTCCCGGGAGTCAGGGGGAATGAGCAGTTCTTC. It yields the protein CASSFPGVRGNEQFF. The chain has TRBV7-9 and TRBJ2-1; the D gene is possibly TRBD1 (7 bases). Germline V gives CDR1 SEHNR, CDR2 FQNEAQ (reference sequence). V dropped 3 bases and J dropped 7 bases, with 16 bases sitting between them. This CDR3 is built from 15 residues.

This sequence joins TRBV4-1 and TRBJ2-3, with TRBD2 as a possible D gene (7 bases). Germline CDR1 is MGHRA and CDR2 is YSYEKL. The V and J ends lost 1 base and 4 bases respectively, with 12 bases between them. This CDR3 region has 15 residues. CDR3 amino acids: CASSQVGGAADTQYF. The CDR3 nucleotides read TGCGCCAGCAGCCAAGTGGGGGGGGCCGCAGATACGCAGTATTTT.

The rearrangement joins TRBV27 to TRBJ2-7; 8 bases align to TRBD1. The CDR3 is 14 amino acids. V was clipped by 8 bases and J by 4 bases; unmatched bases: 10. CDR1 MNHEY and CDR2 SMNVEV come from the germline V gene (reference sequence). DNA for the CDR3: TGTGCCAGCTCGGCCGGGACAGGCATATACGAGCAGTACTTC. Translation: CASSAGTGIYEQYF.

The V and J genes are TRBV19 and TRBJ1-2; 8 nucleotides align to TRBD1. Germline CDR1 and CDR2: LNHDA and SQIVND (reference sequence). The J segment lost 4 bases and the V segment lost 5 bases, leaving 15 bases of the junction unmatched. This CDR3 spans 17 amino acids. CDR3 sequence: CASSPGPAGGAVYGYTF. The CDR3 DNA sequence: TGTGCCAGTAGTCCCGGCCCGGCAGGGGGCGCGGTCTATGGCTACACCTTC. Full variable domain (missing parts from reference TRBV19 and TRBJ1-2): DGGITQSPKYLFRKEGQNVTLSCEQNLNHDAMYWYRQDPGQGLRLIYYSQIVNDFQKGDIAEGYSVSREKKESFPLTVTSAQKNPTAFYLCASSPGPAGGAVYGYTFGSGTRLTVV.

The chain employs TRBV6-5 and TRBJ1-5; the D is unclear. Germline CDR1 reads MNHEY; CDR2 reads SVGAGI. The V gene lost 5 bases and the J gene lost 2 bases, with 13 bases spanning the gap. The CDR3 is 15 amino acids. The CDR3 DNA follows: TGTGCCAGCAGTGGGGTGGGAATGGGCAATCAGCCCCAGCATTTT. Protein sequence: CASSGVGMGNQPQHF.

The chain employs TRBV27 and TRBJ2-7; 12 bases align to TRBD2. The length of the CDR3 is 17 residues. V lost 4 bases and J lost 3; bases outside the gene matches: 10. Germline CDR1 MNHEY, CDR2 SMNVEV (reference sequence). The CDR3 loop reads CASSSYLLAGGGYEQYF. The CDR3 DNA reads TGTGCCAGCAGTTCGTACTTACTAGCGGGAGGCGGCTACGAGCAGTACTTC.

The rearrangement links TRBV27 to TRBJ1-2, with D possibly being TRBD1 (5 bases). Germline CDR1 reads MNHEY; CDR2 reads SMNVEV (reference sequence). CDR3 length equals 13 residues. V dropped 3 bases and J dropped 6 bases, with 11 bases sitting between them. CDR3 amino acids: CASSLGLKDGYTF. The CDR3, as DNA: TGTGCCAGCAGTTTGGGGCTTAAGGATGGCTACACCTTC.

V and J are TRBV30 and TRBJ2-7; possibly TRBD2 for D (5 bases). This CDR3 has 13 amino acids. The V end was cut by 5 bases, the J end by 7 bases, with 18 bases between. Germline V gene data show CDR1 as GTSNPN and CDR2 as SVGIG (reference sequence). CDR3 in DNA: TGTGCCTGGGACGGGATCCCGGCTCTGGAGCAGTACTTC. It is translated as CAWDGIPALEQYF. Based on the CDR3 plus reference TRBV30 and TRBJ2-7, the full variable domain is SQTIHQWPATLVQPVGSPLSLECTVEGTSNPNLYWYRQAAGRGLQLLFYSVGIGQISSEVPQNLSASRPQDRQFILSSKKLLLSDSGFYLCAWDGIPALEQYFGPGTRLTVT.

The rearrangement uses TRBV19 and TRBJ1-1, with D unresolved. The length of the CDR3 is 14 residues. The V gene lost 2 bases and the J gene lost 2 bases, with 9 bases spanning the gap. Germline V CDR1 and CDR2: LNHDA, SQIVND (reference sequence). In nucleotides, the CDR3 is TGTGCCAGTAGTATACAGAATACTAACACTGAAGCTTTCTTT. This translates into CASSIQNTNTEAFF.

The sample holds one count of this clonotype. The chain carries TRBV5-1 and TRBJ2-2; a weak D match, TRBD2 (5 bases). The CDR3 has 15 residues. Trimming took 0 bases from V and 2 from J, leaving 8 bases between them. Germline V lookup: CDR1 SGHRS, CDR2 YFSETQ. The CDR3 DNA reads TGCGCCAGCAGCTTGGAGACTACTAACACCGGGGAGCTGTTTTTT. It specifies CASSLETTNTGELFF.

V usage is TRBV2 and J usage is TRBJ1-5, with 7 bases identical to TRBD1. The length of the CDR3 is 15 residues. After removal of 6 bases from V and 1 base from J, the junction contained 6 bases not matched to a gene. Germline-derived CDR1 and CDR2 are SNHLY and FYNNEI. In DNA form, the CDR3 reads TGTGCCAGCAGAAAGGGGGCTAGGAGCAATCAGCCCCAGCATTTT. Amino acids: CASRKGARSNQPQHF.

The rearrangement joins TRBV4-1 to TRBJ2-3; 10 nucleotides line up with TRBD2. Germline CDR1 MGHRA, CDR2 YSYEKL. The junction had 9 bases not matched to a gene; V was cut back by 4 bases and J by 5 bases. The CDR3 runs to 16 residues. CDR3 sequence (DNA): TGCGCCAGCAGCCGCATGAGTCTAGCGGGGGAAGATACGCAGTATTTT. It encodes CASSRMSLAGEDTQYF.

V and J are TRBV20-1 and TRBJ2-7; TRBD2 aligns across 7 bases. V trimming: 7 bases; J trimming: 6 bases; junction bases outside the gene matches: 9. The V gene's germline CDR1 is DFQATT and CDR2 SNEGSKA (reference sequence). This CDR3 comprises 12 residues. The CDR3 protein is CSGRGTTVEQYF. CDR3 nucleotide sequence: TGCAGTGGGCGGGGGACTACGGTCGAGCAGTACTTC.

The rearrangement joins TRBV18 to TRBJ2-5, with 7 bases aligning to TRBD1. The CDR3 sequence is 14 residues long. With V trimmed by 6 bases and J by 2 bases, 6 bases remained unmatched. Germline assignment: CDR1 KGHSH and CDR2 LQKENI. In nucleotides, the CDR3 is TGTGCCAGCTCGGTTGGACAGGCTCAAGAGACCCAGTACTTC. It translates to CASSVGQAQETQYF.

The J gene is TRBJ2-7, the V gene TRBV6-1; TRBD1 agrees at 8 bases. Germline loops: CDR1 MNHNS, CDR2 SASEGT. The CDR3 loop spans 13 amino acids. The junction had 11 bases not matched to a gene; V was cut back by 10 bases and J by 6 bases. CDR3 sequence: CATERQGTGEQYF. The CDR3 nucleotides are TGTGCCACCGAGAGACAGGGGACGGGCGAGCAGTACTTC.

The rearrangement joins TRBV4-1 to TRBJ2-3; D is possibly TRBD1 (6 bases). The germline V gene encodes CDR1 MGHRA and CDR2 YSYEKL. Trimming pared 0 bases from V and 3 bases from J, leaving 10 bases between. This CDR3 spans 15 amino acids. The CDR3 DNA sequence: TGCGCCAGCAGCCAAGAGTGGACAGATACAGATACGCAGTATTTT. It yields the protein CASSQEWTDTDTQYF.